This TCR beta chain came from a study of vaccination and CD4 T cells after COVID-19. Indicated treatment: roughly ten-day PBMC culture with coronavirus spike peptide pools or control peptides (ViraFEST assay). This clonotype is judged medium-sized. Its specificity is not known. Germline CDR1 MNHEY, CDR2 SVGAGI. The CDR3 loop spans 13 amino acids. V was shortened by 4 bases and J by 2 bases, with 8 bases between the two germline ends. Sequenced with the Oncomine TCR Beta short-read assay was DNA taken from cultured CD4+ T cells. TCRdb re-called the PCR reads with MiXCR, one entry per CDR3 protein. Found here are about 9,100 distinct CDR3 sequences, about 70% of them singletons; the top ten hold 37%.

The source material was CD4+ T cells from blood, cultured in vitro. This chain connects TRBV6-5 to TRBJ1-2, with a tentative D call TRBD1 (5 bases). The sequence came from a human donor who had recovered from COVID-19. CDR3 in amino acids: CASSWGGNYGYTF. CDR3 DNA sequence: TGTGCCAGCAGTTGGGGCGGAAACTATGGCTACACCTTC.